The rows below give T cell receptor beta chains drawn from one sample of a study of blood T cell repertoires in COVID-19. Libraries were prepared by immunoSEQ multiplex PCR; TCRdb keeps only in-frame clonotypes and omits some of them. The sample includes about 46,000 clones, 85% to 90% seen only once; the top ten take just over 3%. Sequencing was done on a sample of PBMCs or T cells enriched from blood (not recorded which). These receptors were taken from a woman in her forties or fifties who had recovered from COVID-19. Both conserved end residues are part of each CDR3. A D gene is named only where the DNA matches it firmly. Clone size appears in some rows only: once, few, many, or a class for an expanded clone.

j_call,clone_size,d_call,v_call,cdr3_nt,cdr3_aa
TRBJ2-5,.,.,TRBV29-1,TGCTCGTACGGGGGGCGCCATGAGACCCAGTACTTC,CSYGGRHETQYF
TRBJ1-6,.,.,TRBV27,TGTGCCAGCAGTTCCCCGGGGTTGAATTCACCCCTCCACTTT,CASSSPGLNSPLHF
TRBJ1-1,.,TRBD1,TRBV19,TGTGCCAGTAGTATAGGGGACAGGGGGAACACTGAAGCTTTCTTT,CASSIGDRGNTEAFF
TRBJ2-1,.,TRBD2,TRBV5-4,TGTGCCAGCAGCTTGGGGCTAGCGGTCTACAATGAGCAGTTCTTC,CASSLGLAVYNEQFF
TRBJ2-2,.,TRBD2,TRBV11-3,TGTGCCAGCAGCTCACAGGCGGGGGGAAACACCGGGGAGCTGTTTTTT,CASSSQAGGNTGELFF
TRBJ1-6,.,TRBD1,TRBV11-2,TGTGCCAGCAGCTTAGTTTCTGGGACAGGGCACTCACCCCTCCACTTT,CASSLVSGTGHSPLHF
TRBJ2-5,.,TRBD2,TRBV6-5,TGTGCCAGCAGTTACTCGGGGGGGGGATCAGAGACCCAGTACTTC,CASSYSGGGSETQYF
TRBJ2-3,.,TRBD2,TRBV7-9,TGTGCCAGCAGCCCCGGGACTAGCGGGAGAGTGTCAGATACGCAGTATTTT,CASSPGTSGRVSDTQYF
TRBJ1-1,.,.,TRBV6-5,TGTGCCAGCAGTTACTCGGCCCCCCTAGGTAGCGACGCTTTCTTT,CASSYSAPLGSDAFF
TRBJ1-1,once,TRBD1,TRBV29-1,TGCAGCGTTCGGACAGGGGGCTTGAACACTGAAGCTTTCTTT,CSVRTGGLNTEAFF
TRBJ2-5,.,TRBD1,TRBV18,TGTGCCAGCTCACCAATGGGACAGGGTACAGGGGAGACCCAGTACTTC,CASSPMGQGTGETQYF
TRBJ1-3,.,.,TRBV4-2,TGTGCCAGCAGCCAAGATAGGGAGGGAACTGGAAACACCATATATTTT,CASSQDREGTGNTIYF
TRBJ2-3,.,TRBD2,TRBV11-2,TGTGCCAGCGAGGCGGGAGTATGGGCAGATACGCAGTATTTT,CASEAGVWADTQYF
TRBJ1-2,.,TRBD1,TRBV30,TGTGCCTGGGAGATCCTTCAGACAGGGGATCGGTATGGCTACACCTTC,CAWEILQTGDRYGYTF
TRBJ1-5,.,.,TRBV10-1,TGCGCCAGCATTAGGCGGGGGTACAGTCAGCCCCAGCATTTT,CASIRRGYSQPQHF
TRBJ2-5,.,.,TRBV6-5,TGTGCCAGCAGTTACTCCACAGCCCTCCAAGAGACCCAGTACTTC,CASSYSTALQETQYF
TRBJ1-2,.,.,TRBV5-1,TGCGCCAGCAGTTTTACAGGGTCCCGGTCCTATGGCTACACCTTC,CASSFTGSRSYGYTF
TRBJ1-5,.,.,TRBV11-2,TGTGCCAGCAGCTTCGCGGCCGGCGGCAATCAGCCCCAGCATTTT,CASSFAAGGNQPQHF
TRBJ2-1,once,TRBD2,TRBV5-4,TGTGCCAGCAGCTCCTCACCACTAGCGAGCTCCTACAATGAGCAGTTCTTC,CASSSSPLASSYNEQFF
TRBJ1-5,.,.,TRBV6-2/TRBV6-3,TGTGCCAGCAGCCAAAGACAGCATAGTTTGGGCAATCAGCCCCAGCATTTT,CASSQRQHSLGNQPQHF
TRBJ2-3,.,TRBD2,TRBV9,TGTGCCAGCAGCGTAGCGGGGGGACGAGATACGCAGTATTTT,CASSVAGGRDTQYF
TRBJ1-4,.,TRBD1,TRBV16,TGTGCCAGCAGCCAACGACAGGGGAATGAAAAACTGTTTTTT,CASSQRQGNEKLFF
TRBJ2-7,.,TRBD1,TRBV28,TGTGCCAGCAGTTTAGTCGGGGACAGGGGCTACGAGCAGTACTTC,CASSLVGDRGYEQYF
TRBJ1-5,.,TRBD1,TRBV7-2,TGTGCCAGCAGCTCAAGGACAGGGTCCGACCAGCCCCAGCATTTT,CASSSRTGSDQPQHF
TRBJ1-5,once,.,TRBV5-8,TGTGCCAGCAGCATGCGGGGGAATCAGCCCCAGCATTTT,CASSMRGNQPQHF
TRBJ2-1,.,.,TRBV9,TGTGCCAGCAGCGTAGAGAGTAGCGGATCCTACAATGAGCAGTTCTTC,CASSVESSGSYNEQFF
TRBJ1-2,once,.,TRBV28,TGTGCCAGCAGTGCAGTCTATGGCTACACCTTC,CASSAVYGYTF
TRBJ2-2,.,.,TRBV2,TGTGCCAGCAGCATTACTGGCGGGGAGCTGTTTTTT,CASSITGGELFF
TRBJ1-1,.,.,TRBV11-2,TGTGCCAGCAGCTTAGCAGACAGGTCTGAAGCTTTCTTT,CASSLADRSEAFF
TRBJ2-1,.,.,TRBV5-8,TGTGCCAGCAGCTTGGGGTTGACAGACGTGAATGAGCAGTTCTTC,CASSLGLTDVNEQFF
TRBJ1-5,few,TRBD1,TRBV6-6,TGTGCCAGCAGTACAGGGGCGCGGAGTCAGCCCCAGCATTTT,CASSTGARSQPQHF
TRBJ2-1,.,TRBD1,TRBV6-4,TGTGCCAGCAGTGACTCGGGACAGGGGAGGGACAATGAGCAGTTCTTC,CASSDSGQGRDNEQFF
TRBJ1-2,.,.,TRBV30,TGTGCCTGGAGTCACCAGGGGAAGGGGGACTATGGCTACACCTTC,CAWSHQGKGDYGYTF
TRBJ1-2,.,TRBD1,TRBV6-1,TGTGCCAGCAGTGAAGTTAGGTTAGGGGACAGCACTAACTATGGCTACACCTTC,CASSEVRLGDSTNYGYTF
TRBJ1-1,once,.,TRBV6-2/TRBV6-3,TGTGCCAGCAGTTATGGTCAGGAAGCTTTCTTT,CASSYGQEAFF
TRBJ2-1,.,TRBD2,TRBV7-2,TGTGCCAGCAGCTTATCGGCGGGAGGATACAATGAGCAGTTCTTC,CASSLSAGGYNEQFF
TRBJ1-2,.,.,TRBV7-2,TGTGCCAGCAGCTTAGTTATTGGCGGCTACACCTTC,CASSLVIGGYTF
TRBJ2-5,.,.,TRBV15,TGTGCCACCAGCAGAGGGGGGGACCAAGAGACCCAGTACTTC,CATSRGGDQETQYF
TRBJ1-6,.,TRBD1,TRBV15,TGTGCCACCAGCAAAACTGACAGGGACAATTCACCCCTCCACTTT,CATSKTDRDNSPLHF
TRBJ2-3,.,TRBD2,TRBV28,TGTGCCAGCAGGGGGGCGGCGGGAGGGTCAGATACGCAGTATTTT,CASRGAAGGSDTQYF
TRBJ2-6,.,.,TRBV29-1,TGCAGCGCCGGGGACTTAAACGTCCTGACTTTC,CSAGDLNVLTF
TRBJ1-5,.,.,TRBV2,TGTGCCAGCAGTGGGTGGGGGGTCAATCAGCCCCAGCATTTT,CASSGWGVNQPQHF
TRBJ2-7,.,TRBD2,TRBV7-2,TGTGCCAGCAGCCTGATAGCGGGACTGGGTGGCGGCTACGAGCAGTACTTC,CASSLIAGLGGGYEQYF
TRBJ1-4,.,.,TRBV5-5,TGTGCCAGCAGATCCGGGACAAGTAGTAATGAAAAACTGTTTTTT,CASRSGTSSNEKLFF
TRBJ1-5,.,.,TRBV6-1,TGTGCCAGCAGTGATGGACCGTTGCGGGCGAATCAGCCCCAGCATTTT,CASSDGPLRANQPQHF
TRBJ1-1,.,TRBD1,TRBV5-1,TGCGCCAGCAGCTTGCGGACAGGGGCCATGAACACTGAAGCTTTCTTT,CASSLRTGAMNTEAFF
TRBJ2-1,.,.,TRBV7-2,TGTGCCAGCAGCTTAGAGTGGCAGGGCGGTGAGCAGTTCTTC,CASSLEWQGGEQFF
TRBJ1-2,.,.,TRBV7-9,TGTGCCAGCAGCCCCCAATCTCTGGGGCCTCCTAACTATGGCTACACCTTC,CASSPQSLGPPNYGYTF
TRBJ1-2,.,TRBD1,TRBV4-1,TGCGCCAGCAGCCAACCCACCGGGACAGCCTACTTC,CASSQPTGTAYF
TRBJ2-1,.,TRBD1,TRBV7-2,TGTGCCAGCAGCTTAGGCGGGACAGGGCCCGATGAGCAGTTCTTC,CASSLGGTGPDEQFF
TRBJ1-6,few,.,TRBV5-1,TGCGCCAGCAGCCCGGGAGTCTCCCAGGATCAAGCCCTCCACTTT,CASSPGVSQDQALHF
TRBJ1-4,.,TRBD1,TRBV5-1,TGCGCCAGCAGCCCCGGGACAGGGGGAGAAAAACTGTTTTTT,CASSPGTGGEKLFF
TRBJ1-6,.,TRBD1,TRBV28,TGTGCCAGCAGTGAACCCCGGACAGGAGGCAATTCACCCCTCCACTTT,CASSEPRTGGNSPLHF
TRBJ1-3,few,.,TRBV7-2,TGTGCCAGCAGCGAATCGGGACACGAGACCAATTCTGGAAACACCATATATTTT,CASSESGHETNSGNTIYF
TRBJ2-7,once,.,TRBV2,TGTGCCAGCAGTCCCGAGGGAGGTGAAGCCGAGCAGTACTTC,CASSPEGGEAEQYF